This T cell receptor (beta chain) appears in the sequencing data of a study of T-cell reconstitution after alpha-beta-depleted transplantation in children. Preparation of the TCRbeta library was carried out with unique molecular identifiers. One entry per CDR3 protein, called by TCRdb with MiXCR from the PCR reads. Found here are 500,000 or so distinct CDR3 sequences, more than 9.5% of them singletons; the top ten hold 12% to 15%. This clonotype was seen a few times. Antigen unknown. Looked up from germline, CDR1 is SEHNR and CDR2 is FQNEAQ (reference sequence). The CDR3 has 15 amino acids. V gave up 5 bases and J gave up 6 bases; unmatched junction bases: 7. Whole-study findings and limits: Several hundred expanded graft clones reportedly gave rise to the alpha-beta T cells present about two months after transplant.

The origin of this receptor is a female patient aged 2-10 years who had a stem cell transplant for aplastic anemia, so the T cells may come from the graft donor. This material consisted of PBMCs, mostly from graft donor cells, taken 180 days after TCRalphabeta/CD19-depleted stem cell transplant. This sequence joins TRBV7-9 and TRBJ2-1; TRBD1 aligns across 10 bases. CDR3 sequence: CASSPWDRGTNEQFF. The CDR3 DNA reads as TGTGCCAGCAGCCCTTGGGACAGGGGCACCAATGAGCAGTTCTTC.